A selection of T cell receptor beta chains follows, all from one sample in a study of cytomegalovirus exposure and HLA in healthy donors. Sequencing used immunoSEQ multiplex PCR; TCRdb keeps in-frame clones, though not all of them. The data show around 140,000 clones, with approximately 78% seen just once and 2% to 2.5% held by the top ten. The sequenced sample consisted of PBMCs. The receptor source for this set is a young woman in good health and CMV-seropositive. The CDR3 runs from the conserved cysteine through the conserved F or W. A D gene is named only where the DNA matches it firmly. A clone size is listed for some rows: how often the clone was seen (once, few, many), or a class if it is expanded.

D: -
size: -
J: TRBJ2-1
V: TRBV6-1
CDR3: CASRSSGGALKFF
DNA: TGTGCCAGCAGATCCAGTGGGGGGGCCCTGAAGTTCTTC

D: -
size: few
J: TRBJ1-1
V: TRBV21-1
CDR3: CASSRDTEAFF
DNA: TGTGCCAGCAGCAGAGACACTGAAGCTTTCTTT

D: TRBD1
size: few
J: TRBJ2-3
V: TRBV5-1
CDR3: CASSFLQGAGTDTQYF
DNA: TGCGCCAGCAGCTTTCTTCAGGGGGCCGGCACAGATACGCAGTATTTT

D: TRBD1
size: -
J: TRBJ1-1
V: TRBV10-3
CDR3: CAISSSKGQGNGMNTEAFF
DNA: TGTGCCATCAGCTCGAGCAAAGGACAGGGGAACGGAATGAACACTGAAGCTTTCTTT

D: TRBD1
size: -
J: TRBJ2-1
V: TRBV5-5
CDR3: CASSLRDRSSYNEQFF
DNA: TGTGCCAGCAGCCTTCGGGACAGAAGCTCCTACAATGAGCAGTTCTTC

D: -
size: -
J: TRBJ1-5
V: TRBV6-6
CDR3: CASSRLGSNQPQHF
DNA: TGTGCCAGCAGCCGCCTCGGGAGCAATCAGCCCCAGCATTTT

D: -
size: once
J: TRBJ2-3
V: TRBV7-8
CDR3: CASRLSGTDTQYF
DNA: TGTGCCAGCAGACTGAGCGGCACAGATACGCAGTATTTT

D: TRBD1
size: few
J: TRBJ2-7
V: TRBV5-1
CDR3: CASSLGLAGGVVSYEQYF
DNA: TGCGCCAGCAGCTTGGGTTTAGCAGGGGGCGTTGTCTCCTACGAGCAGTACTTC

D: -
size: -
J: TRBJ2-4
V: TRBV30
CDR3: CAWRPGGAKNIQYF
DNA: TGTGCCTGGAGACCAGGGGGGGCCAAAAACATTCAGTACTTC

D: TRBD2
size: -
J: TRBJ2-5
V: TRBV7-2
CDR3: CASSKGLAGVQETQYF
DNA: TGTGCCAGCAGCAAGGGACTAGCGGGGGTCCAAGAGACCCAGTACTTC

D: -
size: -
J: TRBJ1-2
V: TRBV9
CDR3: CASSPGGRVDYGYTF
DNA: TGTGCCAGCAGCCCGGGGGGCAGGGTTGACTATGGCTACACCTTC

D: TRBD1
size: -
J: TRBJ2-7
V: TRBV23-1
CDR3: CASSHDGTGGNEQYF
DNA: TGCGCCAGCAGTCATGACGGGACAGGGGGTAACGAGCAGTACTTC

D: TRBD1
size: -
J: TRBJ2-7
V: TRBV27
CDR3: CASSGQGRTYEQYF
DNA: TGTGCCAGCAGTGGACAGGGTAGAACCTACGAGCAGTACTTC

D: -
size: once
J: TRBJ1-2
V: TRBV13
CDR3: CASSLREYGYTF
DNA: TGTGCCAGCAGCCTACGGGAGTATGGCTACACCTTC

D: -
size: -
J: TRBJ1-6
V: TRBV6-1
CDR3: CASSEALREPLHF
DNA: TGTGCCAGCAGTGAAGCGCTTCGGGAACCCCTCCACTTT

D: -
size: -
J: TRBJ2-5
V: TRBV27
CDR3: CASSSPVLGRETQYF
DNA: TGTGCCAGCAGTTCTCCCGTATTGGGGAGGGAGACCCAGTACTTC

D: -
size: few
J: TRBJ2-6
V: TRBV11-2
CDR3: CASSLDRRGRSVSGANVLTF
DNA: TGTGCCAGCAGCTTAGATAGGAGGGGTCGATCGGTCTCTGGGGCCAACGTCCTGACTTTC

D: -
size: -
J: TRBJ2-7
V: TRBV5-6
CDR3: CASSLVGVWYF
DNA: TGTGCCAGCAGCTTGGTCGGGGTTTGGTACTTC

D: TRBD1
size: -
J: TRBJ2-3
V: TRBV7-9
CDR3: CASSPDRGPDTQYF
DNA: TGTGCCAGCAGCCCCGACAGGGGCCCAGATACGCAGTATTTT

D: -
size: once
J: TRBJ1-2
V: TRBV6-1
CDR3: CASSEAIGSIYGYTF
DNA: TGTGCCAGCAGTGAAGCGATCGGGAGCATCTATGGCTACACCTTC

D: -
size: -
J: TRBJ1-4
V: TRBV2
CDR3: CASSEAPRGAGKLFF
DNA: TGTGCCAGCAGTGAAGCGCCGCGGGGTGCTGGAAAACTGTTTTTT

D: -
size: -
J: TRBJ2-7
V: TRBV2
CDR3: CASSLTGQDEQYF
DNA: TGTGCCAGCAGTTTAACAGGGCAGGACGAGCAGTACTTC

D: -
size: -
J: TRBJ1-5
V: TRBV6-8
CDR3: CASSHPGGGSNQPQHF
DNA: TGTGCCAGCAGTCATCCGGGGGGCGGAAGCAATCAGCCCCAGCATTTT

D: -
size: -
J: TRBJ2-7
V: TRBV28
CDR3: CASSPPGEQYF
DNA: TGTGCCAGCAGCCCCCCGGGGGAGCAGTACTTC

D: TRBD2
size: once
J: TRBJ2-5
V: TRBV5-1
CDR3: CASSSGLAGVETQYF
DNA: TGCGCCAGCAGCTCAGGACTAGCGGGGGTAGAGACCCAGTACTTC

D: -
size: -
J: TRBJ2-1
V: TRBV7-9
CDR3: CASSLDLDNEQFF
DNA: TGTGCCAGCAGCTTAGATCTAGACAATGAGCAGTTCTTC

D: TRBD1
size: -
J: TRBJ1-5
V: TRBV7-2
CDR3: CASSLTGISNQPQHF
DNA: TGTGCCAGCAGCTTGACAGGGATTAGCAATCAGCCCCAGCATTTT

D: -
size: once
J: TRBJ1-2
V: TRBV5-1
CDR3: CASSSRGNGPSYGYTF
DNA: TGCGCCAGCAGCTCGAGGGGGAACGGCCCCTCATATGGCTACACCTTC

D: TRBD1
size: -
J: TRBJ1-2
V: TRBV19
CDR3: CASRDGTGLNYGYTF
DNA: TGTGCCAGTAGAGATGGGACAGGTCTTAACTATGGCTACACCTTC

D: -
size: few
J: TRBJ1-1
V: TRBV6-1
CDR3: CASSYDSYTEAFF
DNA: TGTGCCAGCAGTTATGACAGCTACACTGAAGCTTTCTTT

D: -
size: -
J: TRBJ1-3
V: TRBV19
CDR3: CASSIASPGYSGNTIYF
DNA: TGTGCCAGTAGTATCGCCTCCCCAGGCTATTCTGGAAACACCATATATTTT

D: -
size: -
J: TRBJ1-2
V: TRBV7-9
CDR3: CASSPDRNYGYTF
DNA: TGTGCCAGCAGCCCGGACAGAAACTATGGCTACACCTTC

D: TRBD1
size: -
J: TRBJ2-2
V: TRBV27
CDR3: CASSVPRGTGVSGELFF
DNA: TGTGCCAGCAGTGTCCCCCGTGGGACAGGGGTCTCCGGGGAGCTGTTTTTT

D: -
size: few
J: TRBJ1-1
V: TRBV4-1
CDR3: CASRAGENTEAFF
DNA: TGCGCCAGCAGGGCAGGGGAGAACACTGAAGCTTTCTTT

D: TRBD1
size: once
J: TRBJ2-7
V: TRBV19
CDR3: CASSEDRGNEQYF
DNA: TGTGCCAGTAGTGAGGACAGGGGGAACGAGCAGTACTTC

D: -
size: few
J: TRBJ1-1
V: TRBV7-9
CDR3: CASSLAGAYTEAFF
DNA: TGTGCCAGCAGCTTAGCTGGGGCATACACTGAAGCTTTCTTT

D: -
size: -
J: TRBJ1-1
V: TRBV19
CDR3: CASSRGRYTEAFF
DNA: TGTGCCAGTAGTAGAGGGAGGTACACTGAAGCTTTCTTT

D: -
size: -
J: TRBJ1-6
V: TRBV5-4
CDR3: CASSLGDFNSPLHF
DNA: TGTGCCAGCAGCTTGGGGGACTTCAATTCACCCCTCCACTTT

D: -
size: -
J: TRBJ2-5
V: TRBV27
CDR3: CASMGRGQETQYF
DNA: TGTGCCAGCATGGGCAGAGGGCAAGAGACCCAGTACTTC

D: TRBD1
size: -
J: TRBJ1-6
V: TRBV5-4
CDR3: CASSFDRAHNSPLHF
DNA: TGTGCCAGCAGCTTCGACAGGGCGCATAATTCACCCCTCCACTTT

D: -
size: -
J: TRBJ2-1
V: TRBV11-2
CDR3: CASSPPTSNEQFF
DNA: TGTGCCAGCAGCCCCCCTACTAGCAATGAGCAGTTCTTC

D: -
size: -
J: TRBJ2-1
V: TRBV5-5
CDR3: CASSRMGPGVEEQFF
DNA: TGTGCCAGCAGCCGGATGGGGCCAGGGGTAGAGGAGCAGTTCTTC

D: TRBD1
size: -
J: TRBJ1-2
V: TRBV28
CDR3: CVTPAGGQKEYGYTF
DNA: TGTGTCACCCCAGCGGGGGGACAGAAGGAATATGGCTACACCTTC

D: -
size: -
J: TRBJ2-7
V: TRBV7-9
CDR3: CASSLQPYEQYF
DNA: TGTGCCAGCAGCCTACAGCCGTACGAGCAGTACTTC

D: -
size: -
J: TRBJ2-5
V: TRBV7-7
CDR3: CASSLYGRGETQYF
DNA: TGTGCCAGCAGCTTGTACGGGAGAGGGGAGACCCAGTACTTC